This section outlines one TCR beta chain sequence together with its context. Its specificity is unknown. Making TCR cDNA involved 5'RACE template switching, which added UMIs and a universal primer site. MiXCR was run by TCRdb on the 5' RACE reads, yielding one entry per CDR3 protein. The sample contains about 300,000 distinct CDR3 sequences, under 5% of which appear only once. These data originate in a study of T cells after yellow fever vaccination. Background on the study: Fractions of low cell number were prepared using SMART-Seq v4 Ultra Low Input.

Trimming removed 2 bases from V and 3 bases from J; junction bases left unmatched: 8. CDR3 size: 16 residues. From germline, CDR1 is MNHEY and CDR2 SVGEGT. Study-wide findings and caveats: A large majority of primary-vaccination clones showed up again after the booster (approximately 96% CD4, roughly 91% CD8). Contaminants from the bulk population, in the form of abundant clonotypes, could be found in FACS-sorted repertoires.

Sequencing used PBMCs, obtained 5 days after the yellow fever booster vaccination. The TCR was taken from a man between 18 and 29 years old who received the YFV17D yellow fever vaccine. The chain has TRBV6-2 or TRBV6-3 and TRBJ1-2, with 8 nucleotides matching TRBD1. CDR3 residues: CASSYTFADRDYGYTF. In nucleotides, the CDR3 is TGTGCCAGCAGTTACACCTTCGCGGACAGGGACTATGGCTACACCTTC.